The next 20 T cell receptor beta chains were all read from a single sample in a study of TIL therapy for anti-PD-1-resistant metastatic lung cancer. Sample time point: pre-treatment sample, taken before nivolumab and TIL therapy. Pleural nodules or supraclavicular lymph nodes made up most of the excised metastases sampled. The immunoSEQ assay was v3. Some clones are missing from TCRdb's copy, which holds only in-frame ones; the method was immunoSEQ multiplex PCR. The sample holds about 6,400 clones, around three fifths seen once. The sequenced sample was tumor tissue, obtained at baseline. Receptors originate from a person between 30 and 79 years old with non-small cell lung cancer.

CDR3 nucleotides: TGTGCCAGCAGTACAGGGGGCCGCGGCAATCAGCCCCAGCATTTT. It encodes CASSTGGRGNQPQHF. This chain joins TRBV28 and TRBJ1-5, with 9 positions matching TRBD1. Germline V gene sequence: CDR1 MDHEN, CDR2 SYDVKM. CDR3 length: 15 residues. Germline trimming cut 5 bases from V and 2 bases from J; bases unmatched to any gene: 4.

This chain joins TRBV11-2 and TRBJ2-7, with 11 bases fitting TRBD2. This CDR3 is 16 amino acids long. CDR1 is SGHAT, CDR2 FQNNGV, per germline. The V and J ends lost 5 bases and 6 bases, in that order; junction bases with no gene match: 12. In DNA, the CDR3 is TGTGCCAGCAGCCCAAGTAGCGGGAGGGCCCACCTCGAGCAGTACTTC. It yields the protein CASSPSSGRAHLEQYF.

This sequence joins TRBV5-4 and TRBJ2-2, with 7 bases aligning to TRBD1. The CDR3 length is 14 residues. J lost 6 bases, V lost 0 bases, and 2 bases had no gene match. Germline lookup yields CDR1 SGHNT and CDR2 YYREEE (reference sequence). The CDR3 DNA reads TGTGCCAGCAGCTTGGGACAGGGCTCCGGGGAGCTGTTTTTT. It yields the protein CASSLGQGSGELFF. Full variable domain (rest looked up from reference TRBV5-4 and TRBJ2-2): ETGVTQSPTHLIKTRGQQVTLRCSSQSGHNTVSWYQQALGQGPQFIFQYYREEENGRGNFPPRFSGLQFPNYSSELNVNALELDDSALYLCASSLGQGSGELFFGEGSRLTVL.

The rearrangement joins TRBV30 to TRBJ2-5; weak D call: TRBD1 (6 bases). The CDR3 contains 12 residues. V dropped 5 bases and J dropped 5 bases, with 12 bases sitting between them. Germline-derived CDR1 and CDR2 are GTSNPN and SVGIG (reference sequence). CDR3 loop: CAWGQGLETQYF. The CDR3 nucleotides read TGTGCCTGGGGGCAGGGGTTGGAGACCCAGTACTTC.

This chain's CDR3 is CAWSVYKGYTF. The CDR3 DNA sequence: TGTGCCTGGAGTGTATATAAGGGCTACACCTTC. The chain has TRBV30 and TRBJ1-2; D is unclear. Germline lookup yields CDR1 GTSNPN and CDR2 SVGIG (reference sequence). Trimming pared 0 bases from V and 8 bases from J, leaving 7 bases between. This CDR3 is built from 11 residues.

This rearrangement joins TRBV19 to TRBJ2-1, with 9 positions matching TRBD2. Germline V CDR1 and CDR2: LNHDA, SQIVND (reference sequence). The V segment lost 4 bases and the J segment 2 bases; nucleotides outside the gene matches: 6. This CDR3 has 16 residues. The CDR3 bases are TGTGCCAGTAGTAAACTAGCGGGCGTCACCTACAATGAGCAGTTCTTC. Protein product: CASSKLAGVTYNEQFF.

This chain links TRBV11-2 with TRBJ2-1, with D perhaps TRBD1 or TRBD2 (5 bases each). Germline-derived CDR1 and CDR2 are SGHAT and FQNNGV. V dropped 4 bases and J dropped 5 bases, with 15 bases sitting between them. This CDR3 contains 15 residues. CDR3 residues: CASSSEGLWNNEQFF. The CDR3 DNA follows: TGTGCCAGCAGCTCAGAGGGGTTATGGAACAATGAGCAGTTCTTC.

The chain couples TRBV10-3 to TRBJ2-7; TRBD2 matches 10 bases. Germline trimming cut 4 bases from V and 7 bases from J; bases unmatched to any gene: 7. The germline gives CDR1 ENHRY, CDR2 SYGVKD. CDR3 length: 14 amino acids. This CDR3 reads CAISGLAGAQEQYF. CDR3 bases: TGTGCCATCAGTGGCCTAGCGGGAGCTCAAGAGCAGTACTTC.

This clone is large (0.1 to 1%) within its sample. This chain joins TRBV7-8 and TRBJ2-2; D call uncertain. The germline CDR1 and CDR2 sequences are SGHVS and FQNEAQ. Trimming pared 0 bases from V and 7 bases from J, leaving 3 bases between. The CDR3 totals 12 residues. In DNA form, the CDR3 reads TGTGCCAGCAGCTTAGCGGTCGGGGAGCTGTTTTTT. Its translation: CASSLAVGELFF.

The V and J genes are TRBV11-2 and TRBJ2-3; D is ambiguous. V lost 1 base to trimming and J lost 4 bases, with 9 bases between them. This CDR3 is 14 amino acids long. The germline CDR1 and CDR2 sequences are SGHAT and FQNNGV. The CDR3 loop is CASSLGGPADTQYF. CDR3 coding DNA: TGTGCCAGCAGCTTAGGGGGTCCGGCAGATACGCAGTATTTT.

The rearrangement uses TRBV15 and TRBJ1-2, with D perhaps matching TRBD1 (5 bases). CDR1 is LNHNV and CDR2 is YYDKDF in the germline V gene (reference sequence). V lost 4 bases to trimming and J lost 4 bases, with 10 bases between them. This CDR3 comprises 13 residues. The CDR3, as DNA: TGTGCCACCAGCATAACAGGAACCTATGGCTACACCTTC. Its protein product is CATSITGTYGYTF. Based on the CDR3 plus reference TRBV15 and TRBJ1-2, the full variable domain is DAMVIQNPRYQVTQFGKPVTLSCSQTLNHNVMYWYQQKSSQAPKLLFHYYDKDFNNEADTPDNFQSRRPNTSFCFLDIRSPGLGDTAMYLCATSITGTYGYTFGSGTRLTVV.

The V call is TRBV27, the J call TRBJ2-1, with 7 bases lining up with TRBD2. This CDR3 has 15 residues. The V gene end was trimmed by 7 bases and the J gene end by 4 bases; junction bases not matched to a gene: 10. Per germline, CDR1 MNHEY and CDR2 SMNVEV (reference sequence). CDR3 nucleotide sequence: TGTGCCAGCACCCTGAGGGGCGGGGGATACAATGAGCAGTTCTTC. Translating it yields CASTLRGGGYNEQFF.

This clone was counted between two and nine times. The J gene is TRBJ2-3, the V gene TRBV18; D is possibly TRBD2 (5 bases). CDR1 is KGHSH, CDR2 LQKENI, per germline. The CDR3 loop spans 16 amino acids. V lost 6 bases and J lost 2, with 18 bases in between. CDR3: CASSLDYSGYTDTQYF. The CDR3 DNA is TGTGCCAGCTCCCTAGACTACAGCGGATACACAGATACGCAGTATTTT.

By share, this clone counts as large. The chain combines TRBV3-1 (or the pseudogene TRBV3-2) with TRBJ2-3; no reliable D call. The V gene lost 4 bases and the J gene lost 1 base, with 12 bases spanning the gap. CDR1 and CDR2 (germline): LGHDT, YNNKEL (reference sequence). The CDR3 is made up of 15 amino acids. The CDR3, as DNA: TGTGCCAGCAGCCCCTACGACGCTGGCACAGATACGCAGTATTTT. This codes for CASSPYDAGTDTQYF.

The chain recombines TRBV2 with TRBJ2-3, with 8 bases fitting TRBD2. This CDR3 region has 14 residues. Germline CDR1 is SNHLY and CDR2 is FYNNEI. The trim removed 8 bases at V and 0 bases at J, leaving 4 bases unmatched. CDR3 amino acids: CASVRGGSTDTQYF. CDR3 nucleotides: TGTGCCAGCGTCCGGGGGGGGAGCACAGATACGCAGTATTTT.

In this sample, this clone turned up a few times. V is TRBV5-1 and J is TRBJ2-2; perhaps TRBD1 as D (6 bases). This CDR3 contains 17 residues. Germline V gene data show CDR1 as SGHRS and CDR2 as YFSETQ. V shed 4 bases and J shed 4 bases, with 20 bases lying between them. The CDR3 coding sequence is TGCGCCAGCAGCCTCGGACAGACCGTCATTGGCACCGGGGAGCTGTTTTTT. This translates into CASSLGQTVIGTGELFF.

This clone appeared a single time. The chain uses TRBV6-2 or TRBV6-3 and TRBJ2-5, with 8 bases aligning to TRBD2. This CDR3 has 15 amino acids. The ends lost 5 bases at V and 5 bases at J; junction bases unmatched: 10. Germline loops: CDR1 MNHEY, CDR2 SVGEGT. CDR3 nucleotide sequence: TGTGCCAGCAGTCTTACGGGGGGGGCGCTTGAGACCCAGTACTTC. It codes for CASSLTGGALETQYF.

This clone was detected only a few times. The chain recombines TRBV5-1 with TRBJ2-1; unclear D gene. The V gene lost 0 bases and the J gene lost 1 base, with 5 bases spanning the gap. Germline lookup yields CDR1 SGHRS and CDR2 YFSETQ. This CDR3 region has 14 residues. The CDR3 DNA sequence: TGCGCCAGCAGCTTGGAACAGTCCTACAATGAGCAGTTCTTC. This sequence encodes CASSLEQSYNEQFF.

The gene calls are TRBV4-3 and TRBJ1-6; possible D gene TRBD1, 5 bases. The CDR3 length is 17 residues. With 0 bases removed from V and 2 bases from J, the gap between germline ends came to 11 bases. Germline V CDR1 and CDR2: LGHNA, YSLEER. The CDR3 nucleotides are TGCGCCAGCAGCCAAGAGGGCCGAGGGGCCTATAATTCACCCCTCCACTTT. Translated, it gives CASSQEGRGAYNSPLHF.

The genes are TRBV10-3 and TRBJ1-6; D is ambiguous. V lost 2 bases and J lost 3, with 20 bases in between. The CDR3 sequence is 19 residues long. Germline V gives CDR1 ENHRY, CDR2 SYGVKD. The CDR3, as DNA: TGTGCCATCAGTGAGAACAGCCTCTCCCCACTTTACTATAATTCACCCCTCCACTTT. The encoded protein is CAISENSLSPLYYNSPLHF.